Given below is one TCR beta chain in context. Antigen specificity is unknown. Primers included in the PCR were 60 Vbeta and 13 Jbeta primers. Measured with immunoSEQ multiplex PCR; TCRdb has only the in-frame clones, and not every one. The sample contains 95,000 to 150,000 clones, roughly 86% of which appear only once. This specimen comes from a study of cytomegalovirus exposure and HLA in healthy donors. Study-level findings and limits: Around 18,000 TCR beta sequences were associated with HLA alleles at 0.05 false discovery rate in a later analysis.

This CDR3 has 12 amino acids. CDR1 and CDR2 from the germline V gene are MNHNY and SVGAGI (reference sequence). V was cut by 1 base and J by 12 bases, with 12 bases left in between. V and J are TRBV6-6 and TRBJ1-1; D is uncertain. Sequencing was performed on PBMCs. The sequence derives from a man aged 18 to 29 in good health and CMV-seronegative. The CDR3 DNA follows: TGTGCCAGCAGTTACTTGGACGGGAGGACTTTCTTT. It translates to CASSYLDGRTFF.